This T cell receptor (beta chain) was sequenced for a study of spatial heterogeneity in lung cancer. Study-wide results and limits: Mutation tallies in tumors tracked expanded intratumoral alpha and beta TCR counts.

Trimming removed 2 bases from V and 0 bases from J, with 6 bases in between. The CDR3 runs to 15 residues. CDR1 and CDR2 from the germline V gene are SGHRS and YFSETQ. Relative to its sample, this clonotype is medium-sized. Its antigen remains unidentified. Being off target in a library aimed at alpha chains, this beta chain has a size of little meaning. TCRdb redid the calling of the 5' RACE reads with MiXCR, one entry per CDR3 protein. The sample carries about 2,800 distinct CDR3 sequences, 10% to 11% recorded once. Described time point: sample taken at primary tumor resection. The source material was lung tumor tissue, sampled at surgery. The clonotype was recovered from a male donor with early-stage non-small cell lung cancer. V gene TRBV5-1 combines with J gene TRBJ2-6; tentative D call: TRBD1 (5 bases). CDR3 protein: CASSFRASGANVLTF. In DNA, the CDR3 is TGCGCCAGCAGCTTCAGGGCCTCTGGGGCCAACGTCCTGACTTTC.